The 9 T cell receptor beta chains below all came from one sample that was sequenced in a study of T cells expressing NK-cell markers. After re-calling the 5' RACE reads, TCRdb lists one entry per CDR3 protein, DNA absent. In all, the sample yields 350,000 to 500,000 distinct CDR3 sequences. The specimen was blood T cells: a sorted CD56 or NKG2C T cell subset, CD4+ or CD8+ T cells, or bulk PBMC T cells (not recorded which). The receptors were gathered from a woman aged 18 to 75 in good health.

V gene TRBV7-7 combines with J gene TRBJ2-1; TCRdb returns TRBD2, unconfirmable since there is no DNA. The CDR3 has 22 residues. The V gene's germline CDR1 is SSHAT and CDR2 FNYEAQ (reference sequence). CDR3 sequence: CASSLGASGSRSALGPNNEQFF. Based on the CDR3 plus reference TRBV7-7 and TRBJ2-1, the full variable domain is GAGVSQSPRYKVTKRGQDVTLRCDPISSHATLYWYQQALGQGPEFLTYFNYEAQPDKSGLPSDRFSAERPEGSISTLTIQRTEQRDSAMYRCASSLGASGSRSALGPNNEQFFGPGTRLTVL.

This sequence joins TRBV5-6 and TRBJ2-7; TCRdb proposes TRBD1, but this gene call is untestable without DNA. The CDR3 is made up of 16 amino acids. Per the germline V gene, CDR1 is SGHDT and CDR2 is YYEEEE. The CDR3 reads CASSLSYRDRGTEQYF.

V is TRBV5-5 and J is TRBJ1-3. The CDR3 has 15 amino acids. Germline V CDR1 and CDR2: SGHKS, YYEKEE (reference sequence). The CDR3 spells CASSLVPSSGNTIYF.

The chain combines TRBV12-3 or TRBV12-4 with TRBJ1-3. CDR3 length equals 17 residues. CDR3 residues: CASSLSGLRVYGNTIYF.

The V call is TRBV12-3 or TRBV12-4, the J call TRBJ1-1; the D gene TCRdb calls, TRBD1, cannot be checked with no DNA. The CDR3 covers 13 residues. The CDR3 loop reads CASSVQGFAEAFF.

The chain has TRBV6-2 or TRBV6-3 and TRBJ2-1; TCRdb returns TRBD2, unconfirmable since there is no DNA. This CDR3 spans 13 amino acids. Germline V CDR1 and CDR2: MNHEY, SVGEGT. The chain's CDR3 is CASSTSGYNEQFF.

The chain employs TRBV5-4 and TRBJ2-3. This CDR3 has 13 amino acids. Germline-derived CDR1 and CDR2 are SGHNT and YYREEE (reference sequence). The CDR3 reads CASSQSSTDTQYF.

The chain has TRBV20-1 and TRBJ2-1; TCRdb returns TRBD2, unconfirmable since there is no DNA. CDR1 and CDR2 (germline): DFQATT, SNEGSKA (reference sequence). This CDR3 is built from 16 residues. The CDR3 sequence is CSARDPSSGAYNEQFF.

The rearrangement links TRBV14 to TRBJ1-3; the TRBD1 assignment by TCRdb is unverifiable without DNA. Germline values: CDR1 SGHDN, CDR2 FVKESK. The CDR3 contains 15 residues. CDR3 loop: CASSQVQGTGNTIYF.